This TCR beta chain was profiled in a study of blood T cell repertoires in COVID-19. Produced via immunoSEQ multiplex PCR; TCRdb's table is partial and in-frame only. The sample has about 140,000 clones, roughly four fifths seen once. Deletions cut 0 bases from V and 5 bases from J, with 10 bases between. The CDR3 has 14 amino acids. Germline V gene data show CDR1 as SGHTA and CDR2 as FQGTGA. Sample: peripheral blood. The V call is TRBV7-3, the J call TRBJ2-5, with D perhaps matching TRBD1 (6 bases). This TCR derives from a human donor in a cohort sampled during active COVID-19. For the CDR3, the DNA is TGTGCCAGCAGCTTAACAACAGGGAAGGAGACCCAGTACTTC. It is translated as CASSLTTGKETQYF. Drawing the rest from reference TRBV7-3 and TRBJ2-5, the complete variable domain is GAGVSQTPSNKVTEKGKYVELRCDPISGHTALYWYRQSLGQGPEFLIYFQGTGAADDSGLPNDRFFAVRPEGSVSTLKIQRTERGDSAVYLCASSLTTGKETQYFGPGTRLLVL.